Shown below are 27 T cell receptor beta chains from a single sample sequenced in a study of blood T cell repertoires in COVID-19. Profiled with immunoSEQ multiplex PCR; TCRdb holds only in-frame clones, not every one. This table holds about 210,000 clones, 83% found once. Input material: peripheral blood. These receptors came from a woman between 40 and 55 years old with active or convalescent COVID-19.

The chain couples TRBV6-5 to TRBJ2-2; D perhaps matches TRBD2 (6 bases). V was shortened by 6 bases and J by 0 bases, with 11 bases between the two germline ends. CDR1 is MNHEY and CDR2 is SVGAGI in the germline V gene. This CDR3 comprises 15 residues. The CDR3 here is CASRASVANTGELFF. In DNA, the CDR3 is TGTGCCAGCAGGGCTAGCGTCGCGAACACCGGGGAGCTGTTTTTT.

This rearrangement joins TRBV5-1 to TRBJ2-3; TRBD2 agrees at 10 bases. The ends lost 0 bases at V and 3 bases at J; junction bases unmatched: 10. The CDR3 contains 18 residues. Germline V lookup: CDR1 SGHRS, CDR2 YFSETQ. The CDR3 loop reads CASSLGRISGGQTDTQYF. CDR3 DNA: TGCGCCAGCAGCTTGGGGCGGATTAGCGGGGGGCAAACAGATACGCAGTATTTT.

This CDR3 is CASSSTGGSGYGYTF. The DNA of the CDR3 is TGTGCCAGCAGTTCTACAGGTGGATCGGGCTATGGCTACACCTTC. V and J are TRBV6-5 and TRBJ1-2, with D possibly being TRBD1 (5 bases). Germline V CDR1 and CDR2: MNHEY, SVGAGI. CDR3 length: 15 residues. The germline V and J ends were trimmed by 4 bases and 4 bases, with 16 bases remaining between them.

In DNA, the CDR3 is TGTGCCACCAGCAGAGATCATGGGGGACAGGTGCCCTACGAGCAGTACTTC. It encodes CATSRDHGGQVPYEQYF. The chain carries TRBV15 and TRBJ2-7; 8 bases match TRBD1. The CDR3 is 17 residues long. CDR1 is LNHNV and CDR2 is YYDKDF in the germline V gene (reference sequence). V lost 0 bases, J lost 2 bases, and 9 bases stayed unmatched.

This chain joins TRBV7-6 and TRBJ1-5, with D maybe TRBD1 (5 bases). CDR1 and CDR2 (germline): SGHVS, FNYEAQ. The length of the CDR3 is 16 residues. Trimming took 5 bases from V and 1 from J, leaving 15 bases between them. CDR3 loop: CASSPGGGVSNQPQHF. The CDR3 coding sequence is TGTGCCAGCAGCCCCGGCGGGGGGGTGAGCAATCAGCCCCAGCATTTT.

This chain uses TRBV24-1 with TRBJ2-2; TRBD2 matches 8 bases. Germline CDR1 and CDR2: KGHDR and SFDVKD. This CDR3 has 16 amino acids. With 4 bases clipped from V and 5 bases from J, the junction kept 8 bases outside the gene matches. CDR3 region: CATSDPGLVGTGELFF. CDR3 bases: TGTGCCACCAGTGACCCGGGACTAGTGGGTACCGGGGAGCTGTTTTTT.

The chain uses TRBV30 and TRBJ2-7, with D perhaps matching TRBD1 (5 bases). V was shortened by 3 bases and J by 0 bases, with 6 bases between the two germline ends. The CDR3 is made up of 12 amino acids. Germline V lookup: CDR1 GTSNPN, CDR2 SVGIG (reference sequence). CDR3 sequence (DNA): TGTGCCTGGAGGGACAACTCCTACGAGCAGTACTTC. Amino acid sequence: CAWRDNSYEQYF. The complete variable domain, with remaining parts taken from reference TRBV30 and TRBJ2-7, reads SQTIHQWPATLVQPVGSPLSLECTVEGTSNPNLYWYRQAAGRGLQLLFYSVGIGQISSEVPQNLSASRPQDRQFILSSKKLLLSDSGFYLCAWRDNSYEQYFGPGTRLTVT.

The chain combines TRBV18 with TRBJ1-4; D may be TRBD1 (6 bases). Trimming shortened V by 5 bases and J by 4 bases, and 17 bases separated the two germline ends. Looked up from germline, CDR1 is KGHSH and CDR2 is LQKENI. This CDR3 region has 16 residues. CDR3 residues: CASSYNTGSLNEKLFF. The CDR3 DNA follows: TGTGCCAGCTCATACAATACAGGGTCCCTTAATGAAAAACTGTTTTTT.

The V gene is TRBV7-3, the J gene TRBJ2-7; 11 bases align to TRBD1. The V segment lost 0 bases and the J segment 7 bases; nucleotides outside the gene matches: 11. The CDR3 runs 17 residues. CDR1 is SGHTA and CDR2 is FQGTGA in the germline V gene. The CDR3 DNA reads TGTGCCAGCAGCTTAACGCAGCCGGTCGGGACAGGGGGGGAGCAGTACTTC. This sequence encodes CASSLTQPVGTGGEQYF.

The J gene is TRBJ1-3, the V gene TRBV3-1 (or the pseudogene TRBV3-2), with 7 bases aligning to TRBD1. Germline trimming cut 3 bases from V and 4 bases from J; bases unmatched to any gene: 9. CDR3 length: 16 amino acids. From germline, CDR1 is LGHDT and CDR2 YNNKEL (reference sequence). DNA for the CDR3: TGTGCCAGCAGCCAGATGACAGGGTCCTACGGAAACACCATATATTTT. The encoded protein is CASSQMTGSYGNTIYF.

The V and J genes are TRBV7-6 and TRBJ2-7; 10 bases line up with TRBD2. With 1 base clipped from V and 6 bases from J, the junction kept 6 bases outside the gene matches. Germline V gene data show CDR1 as SGHVS and CDR2 as FNYEAQ. This CDR3 comprises 15 residues. The CDR3 coding sequence is TGTGCCAGCAGCTTAGGATCCCTAGCGGGAGCCGAGCAGTACTTC. Protein product: CASSLGSLAGAEQYF.

This sequence joins TRBV2 and TRBJ2-1; 11 bases agree with TRBD1. V was pared by 8 bases and J by 7 bases, with 4 bases of the junction left unmatched. This CDR3 comprises 13 residues. Germline V gives CDR1 SNHLY, CDR2 FYNNEI. CDR3 in DNA: TGTGCCAGCGGACAGGGGGCGAGTAATGAGCAGTTCTTC. It yields the protein CASGQGASNEQFF.

The genes are TRBV24-1 and TRBJ1-2, with D uncertain. CDR3 size: 13 residues. Deletions cut 5 bases from V and 2 bases from J, with 8 bases between. Germline V lookup: CDR1 KGHDR, CDR2 SFDVKD. CDR3 region: CATSARGNYGYTF. The CDR3 DNA reads as TGTGCCACCAGTGCCAGAGGAAACTATGGCTACACCTTC.

CDR3 loop: CASSLAGGEQYF. DNA for the CDR3: TGTGCCAGCAGCTTAGCAGGGGGCGAGCAGTACTTC. This sequence joins TRBV11-2 and TRBJ2-7; the match to TRBD1 covers 7 bases. The germline V gene has CDR1 SGHAT and CDR2 FQNNGV. The CDR3 is 12 amino acids. V gave up 1 base and J gave up 6 bases; unmatched junction bases: 0.

This clone has more than one count but fewer than ten. The chain carries TRBV19 and TRBJ2-7, with D maybe TRBD2 (6 bases). The germline V gene encodes CDR1 LNHDA and CDR2 SQIVND (reference sequence). V lost 5 bases and J 6 bases, leaving 14 bases between the germline ends. This CDR3 has 13 amino acids. The CDR3 loop reads CASSLAYGGEQYF. CDR3 coding DNA: TGTGCCAGTAGTCTCGCCTACGGGGGCGAGCAGTACTTC.

The chain joins TRBV5-1 to TRBJ2-1; 7 nucleotides line up with TRBD2. Unmatched junction bases numbered 2, after V lost 1 base and J lost 1 base. CDR1 is SGHRS and CDR2 is YFSETQ in the germline V gene. The CDR3 spans 15 residues. CDR3 nucleotides: TGCGCCAGCAGCTTGACGGGGGGATCCTACAATGAGCAGTTCTTC. It specifies CASSLTGGSYNEQFF.

The chain has TRBV5-6 and TRBJ2-5, with D possibly TRBD2 on 6 matching bases. Germline assignment: CDR1 SGHDT and CDR2 YYEEEE. Trimming pared 6 bases from V and 1 base from J, leaving 16 bases between. There are 15 residues in the CDR3. The CDR3 region is CASTIRNGGQETQYF. CDR3 in DNA: TGTGCCAGCACCATCCGAAACGGGGGCCAAGAGACCCAGTACTTC.

This clone has just one count. The chain links TRBV29-1 to TRBJ2-3; perhaps TRBD2 as D (6 bases). With 3 bases removed from V and 0 bases from J, the gap between germline ends came to 7 bases. Germline values: CDR1 SQVTM, CDR2 ANQGSEA. The CDR3 totals 13 residues. The CDR3 protein is CSVEAGSTDTQYF. The CDR3 coding sequence is TGCAGCGTTGAGGCGGGAAGCACAGATACGCAGTATTTT.

This clone was detected only a few times. The rearrangement joins TRBV6-5 to TRBJ2-3, with a weak D call TRBD1 (6 bases). Trimming shortened V by 2 bases and J by 3 bases, and 12 bases separated the two germline ends. Germline-derived CDR1 and CDR2 are MNHEY and SVGAGI. This CDR3 is built from 15 residues. The DNA of the CDR3 is TGTGCCAGCAGTTACCGGAACAGGGCTACAGATACGCAGTATTTT. It encodes CASSYRNRATDTQYF.

This sequence joins TRBV29-1 and TRBJ1-1; the match to TRBD1 covers 7 bases. Germline V lookup: CDR1 SQVTM, CDR2 ANQGSEA. CDR3 size: 13 residues. V lost 7 bases to trimming and J lost 1 base; unmatched junction nucleotides: 6. CDR3 in DNA: TGCAGCGCGCTGACAGGGTCGAACACTGAAGCTTTCTTT. Protein: CSALTGSNTEAFF.

The chain links TRBV7-9 to TRBJ2-4; 12 nucleotides align to TRBD2. The CDR3 sequence is 14 residues long. V lost 3 bases and J lost 7; bases outside the gene matches: 1. The germline gives CDR1 SEHNR, CDR2 FQNEAQ (reference sequence). For the CDR3, the DNA is TGTGCCAGCAGCTTCACTAGCGGGAGGAACATTCAGTACTTC. Translated, it gives CASSFTSGRNIQYF.

The chain couples TRBV5-5 to TRBJ1-5; perhaps TRBD1 as D (5 bases). Trimming removed 0 bases at V and 1 base at J, with 11 bases between. This CDR3 contains 16 residues. Germline loops: CDR1 SGHKS, CDR2 YYEKEE (reference sequence). The CDR3 sequence is CASSLVEAGSNQPQHF. The CDR3 nucleotides are TGTGCCAGCAGCTTGGTAGAGGCAGGGAGCAATCAGCCCCAGCATTTT.

The chain has TRBV6-5 and TRBJ2-3; 9 positions agree with TRBD2. Per germline, CDR1 MNHEY and CDR2 SVGAGI. This CDR3 has 15 residues. V shed 3 bases and J 6 bases; nucleotides not matched to a gene: 7. The CDR3 region is CASSYSRGGPDTQYF. DNA of the CDR3: TGTGCCAGCAGTTATTCGCGGGGGGGCCCGGATACGCAGTATTTT.

The chain employs TRBV6-2 or TRBV6-3 and TRBJ1-5; D remains ambiguous. The CDR3 length is 13 residues. CDR1 is MNHEY and CDR2 is SVGEGT in the germline V gene. Trimming removed 5 bases at V and 5 bases at J, with 10 bases between. In DNA form, the CDR3 reads TGTGCCAGCAGTCCCTCGGGGTATCAGCCCCAGCATTTT. Protein: CASSPSGYQPQHF.

The CDR3 sequence: CASSHRQGLGYNSPLHF. The CDR3 DNA reads TGTGCCAGCAGCCACCGACAGGGGCTGGGGTATAATTCACCCCTCCACTTT. The chain combines TRBV3-1 (or the pseudogene TRBV3-2) with TRBJ1-6, with 8 nucleotides matching TRBD1. CDR3 size: 17 residues. The V gene end was trimmed by 3 bases and the J gene end by 4 bases; junction bases not matched to a gene: 8. Per the germline V gene, CDR1 is LGHDT and CDR2 is YNNKEL (reference sequence).

The chain recombines TRBV5-1 with TRBJ2-6, with TRBD2 matching 8 bases. Per the germline V gene, CDR1 is SGHRS and CDR2 is YFSETQ. The V segment lost 4 bases and the J segment 0 bases; nucleotides outside the gene matches: 3. The CDR3 has 16 amino acids. The CDR3 loop reads CASSAGGASGANVLTF. The CDR3 DNA reads as TGCGCCAGCAGCGCGGGGGGCGCCTCTGGGGCCAACGTCCTGACTTTC.

As concerns this clone: In the same sample, other DNA sequences code for this CDR3. The V call is TRBV9, the J call TRBJ2-1; TRBD2 matches at 7 bases. The J segment lost 0 bases and the V segment lost 0 bases, leaving 0 bases of the junction unmatched. The germline CDR1 and CDR2 sequences are SGDLS and YYNGEE. This CDR3 has 15 amino acids. The CDR3 DNA is TGTGCCAGCAGCGTAGGGGAGGGCTCCTACAATGAGCAGTTCTTC. Its protein is CASSVGEGSYNEQFF.